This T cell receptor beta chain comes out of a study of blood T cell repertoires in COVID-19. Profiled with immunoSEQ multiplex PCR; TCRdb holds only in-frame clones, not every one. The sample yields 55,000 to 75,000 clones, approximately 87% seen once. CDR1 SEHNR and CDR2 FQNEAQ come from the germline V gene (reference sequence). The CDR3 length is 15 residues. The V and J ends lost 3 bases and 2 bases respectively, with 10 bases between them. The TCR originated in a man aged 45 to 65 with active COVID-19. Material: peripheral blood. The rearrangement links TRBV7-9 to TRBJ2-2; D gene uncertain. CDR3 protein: CASSFSGYNTGELFF. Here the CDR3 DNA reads TGTGCCAGCAGCTTTTCCGGTTACAACACCGGGGAGCTGTTTTTT.